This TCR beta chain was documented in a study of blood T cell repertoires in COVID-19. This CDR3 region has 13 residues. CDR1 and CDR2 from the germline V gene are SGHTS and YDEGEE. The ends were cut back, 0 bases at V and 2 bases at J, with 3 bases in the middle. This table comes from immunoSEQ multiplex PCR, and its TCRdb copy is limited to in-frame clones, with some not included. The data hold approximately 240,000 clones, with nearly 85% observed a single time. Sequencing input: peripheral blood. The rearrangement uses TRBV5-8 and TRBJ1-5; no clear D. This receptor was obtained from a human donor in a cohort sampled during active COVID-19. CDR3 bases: TGTGCCAGCAGCTTGGCGGGCAATCAGCCCCAGCATTTT. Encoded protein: CASSLAGNQPQHF.